This T cell receptor beta chain comes out of a study of somatic mutations in cytotoxic T cells in rheumatoid arthritis. Study as a whole: Purity of nearly 100% was reached when some V beta antibody-stained T-cell populations were flow-sorted, including V beta1+ cells sequenced for TCRB. Findings and limits, study-wide: The largest CD8+ clone made up over 20% of CD8+ cells in about an eighth of the roughly 65 patients.

Some clones are missing from TCRdb's copy, which holds only in-frame ones; the method was immunoSEQ multiplex PCR. The repertoire holds more than 25,000 clones, about 81% seen once, with roughly 4.9% in the top ten. Germline CDR1 MGHRA, CDR2 YSYEKL. Trimming removed 1 base at V and 4 bases at J, with 8 bases between. This CDR3 contains 14 residues. Isolation of the CD4+ and CD8+ populations was accomplished via positive magnetic bead selection, with purity assessed by flow cytometry. On this clone itself: What it binds is not known.

This chain uses TRBV4-1 with TRBJ1-3; D remains unclear. The receptor's source is a middle-aged man in good health. Material: CD8+ T cells sorted from blood. Here the CDR3 reads CASSQVWTGNTIYF. The DNA of the CDR3 is TGCGCCAGCAGCCAAGTTTGGACCGGAAACACCATATATTTT.